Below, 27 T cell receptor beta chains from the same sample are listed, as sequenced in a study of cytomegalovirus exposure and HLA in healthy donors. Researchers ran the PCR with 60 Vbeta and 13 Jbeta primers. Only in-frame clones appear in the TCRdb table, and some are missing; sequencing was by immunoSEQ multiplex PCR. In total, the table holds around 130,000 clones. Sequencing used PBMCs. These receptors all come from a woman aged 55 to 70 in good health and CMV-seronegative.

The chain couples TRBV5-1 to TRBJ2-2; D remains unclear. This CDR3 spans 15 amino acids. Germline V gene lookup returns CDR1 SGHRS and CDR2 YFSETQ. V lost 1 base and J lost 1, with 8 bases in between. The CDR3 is CASSLNWQNTGELFF. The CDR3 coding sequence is TGCGCCAGCAGCTTGAATTGGCAGAACACCGGGGAGCTGTTTTTT.

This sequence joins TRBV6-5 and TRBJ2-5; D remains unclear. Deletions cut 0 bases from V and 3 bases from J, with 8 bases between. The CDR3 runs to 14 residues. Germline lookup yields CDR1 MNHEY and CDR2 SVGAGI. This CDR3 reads CASSYSRPEETQYF. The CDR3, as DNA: TGTGCCAGCAGTTACTCGAGGCCGGAAGAGACCCAGTACTTC.

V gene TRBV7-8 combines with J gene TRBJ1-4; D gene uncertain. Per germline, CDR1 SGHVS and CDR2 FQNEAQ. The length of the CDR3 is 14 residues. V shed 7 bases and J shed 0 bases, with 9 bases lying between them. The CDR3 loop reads CASMRETTNEKLFF. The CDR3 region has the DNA TGTGCCAGCATGCGGGAAACAACTAATGAAAAACTGTTTTTT.

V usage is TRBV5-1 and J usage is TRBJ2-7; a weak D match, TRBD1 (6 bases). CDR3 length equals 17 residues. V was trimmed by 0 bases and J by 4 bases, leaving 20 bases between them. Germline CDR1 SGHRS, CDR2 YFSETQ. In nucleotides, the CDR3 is TGCGCCAGCAGCTTGGGGGGGACATCCCGGATCACGTACGAGCAGTACTTC. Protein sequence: CASSLGGTSRITYEQYF.

DNA for the CDR3: TGTGCCAGCAGCTTAGAGACAGGGGTGTACGAGCAGTACTTC. Translation gives CASSLETGVYEQYF. This chain links TRBV11-2 with TRBJ2-7; the match to TRBD1 covers 8 bases. Germline trimming cut 0 bases from V and 4 bases from J; bases unmatched to any gene: 2. The length of the CDR3 is 14 residues. CDR1 and CDR2 (germline): SGHAT, FQNNGV.

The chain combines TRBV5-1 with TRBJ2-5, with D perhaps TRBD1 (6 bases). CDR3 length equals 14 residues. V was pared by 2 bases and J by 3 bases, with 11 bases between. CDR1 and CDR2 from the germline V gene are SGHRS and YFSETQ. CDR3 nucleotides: TGCGCCAGCAGCTTCAAGGGACAAGAAGAGACCCAGTACTTC. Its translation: CASSFKGQEETQYF.

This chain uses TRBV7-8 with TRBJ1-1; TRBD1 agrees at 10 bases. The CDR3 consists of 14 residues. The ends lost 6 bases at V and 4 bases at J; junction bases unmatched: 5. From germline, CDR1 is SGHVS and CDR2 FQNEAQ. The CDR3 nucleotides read TGTGCCAGCAGACCGGACAGGGGGGGCACTGAAGCTTTCTTT. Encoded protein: CASRPDRGGTEAFF.

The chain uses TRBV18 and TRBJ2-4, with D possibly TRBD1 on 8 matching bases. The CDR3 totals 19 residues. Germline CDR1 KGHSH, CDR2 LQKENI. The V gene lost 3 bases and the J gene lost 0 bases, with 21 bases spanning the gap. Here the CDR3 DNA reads TGTGCCAGCTCACCCCGAGCGGGACAGGTGATCAGAGCCAAAAACATTCAGTACTTC. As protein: CASSPRAGQVIRAKNIQYF. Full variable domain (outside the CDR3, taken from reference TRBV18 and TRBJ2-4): NAGVMQNPRHLVRRRGQEARLRCSPMKGHSHVYWYRQLPEEGLKFMVYLQKENIIDESGMPKERFSAEFPKEGPSILRIQQVVRGDSAAYFCASSPRAGQVIRAKNIQYFGAGTRLSVL.

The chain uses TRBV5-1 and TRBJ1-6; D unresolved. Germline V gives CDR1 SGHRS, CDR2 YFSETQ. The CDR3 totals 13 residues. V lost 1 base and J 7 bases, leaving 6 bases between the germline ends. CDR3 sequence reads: CASSLHGNSPLHF. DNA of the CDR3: TGCGCCAGCAGCTTGCACGGGAATTCACCCCTCCACTTT.

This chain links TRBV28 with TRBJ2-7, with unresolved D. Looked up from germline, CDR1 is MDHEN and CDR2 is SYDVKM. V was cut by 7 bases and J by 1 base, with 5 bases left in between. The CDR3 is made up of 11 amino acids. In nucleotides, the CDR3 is TGTGCCAGCACCAGTTCCTACGAGCAGTACTTC. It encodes CASTSSYEQYF.

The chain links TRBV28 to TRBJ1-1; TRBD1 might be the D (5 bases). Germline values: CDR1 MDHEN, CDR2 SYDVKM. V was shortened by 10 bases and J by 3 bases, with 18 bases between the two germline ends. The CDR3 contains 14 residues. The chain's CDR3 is CAIRDWGGYTEAFF. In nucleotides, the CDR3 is TGTGCCATCAGGGACTGGGGGGGATACACTGAAGCTTTCTTT.

CDR3: CASSGRVLSTDTQYF. Here the CDR3 DNA reads TGTGCCAGCAGCGGGCGCGTCTTAAGCACAGATACGCAGTATTTT. The chain links TRBV5-4 to TRBJ2-3; no clear D. The CDR3 covers 15 residues. The germline V gene encodes CDR1 SGHNT and CDR2 YYREEE (reference sequence). Deletions cut 4 bases from V and 0 bases from J, with 12 bases between.

CDR3 residues: CAVDSTYNEQFF. The CDR3 bases are TGTGCCGTAGACAGTACCTACAATGAGCAGTTCTTC. This chain links TRBV2 with TRBJ2-1, with D perhaps matching TRBD1 (5 bases). The CDR3 totals 12 residues. The ends were cut back, 11 bases at V and 2 bases at J, with 10 bases in the middle. Germline V gene sequence: CDR1 SNHLY, CDR2 FYNNEI.

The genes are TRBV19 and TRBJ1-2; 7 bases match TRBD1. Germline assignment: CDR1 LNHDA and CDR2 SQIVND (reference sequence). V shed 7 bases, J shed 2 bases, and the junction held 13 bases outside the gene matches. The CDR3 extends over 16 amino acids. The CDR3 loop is CASTPPGDSLNYGYTF. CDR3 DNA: TGTGCCAGTACCCCTCCCGGGGACAGCCTCAACTATGGCTACACCTTC. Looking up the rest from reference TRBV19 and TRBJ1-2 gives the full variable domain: DGGITQSPKYLFRKEGQNVTLSCEQNLNHDAMYWYRQDPGQGLRLIYYSQIVNDFQKGDIAEGYSVSREKKESFPLTVTSAQKNPTAFYLCASTPPGDSLNYGYTFGSGTRLTVV.

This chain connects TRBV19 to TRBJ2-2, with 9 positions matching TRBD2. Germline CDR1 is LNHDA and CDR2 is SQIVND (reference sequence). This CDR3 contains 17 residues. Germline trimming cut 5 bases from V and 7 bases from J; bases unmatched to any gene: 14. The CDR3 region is CASSPTLAGIGFGELFF. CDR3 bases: TGTGCCAGTAGTCCGACTCTAGCGGGGATCGGGTTCGGGGAGCTGTTTTTT. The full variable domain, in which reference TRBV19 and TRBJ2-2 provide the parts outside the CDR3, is DGGITQSPKYLFRKEGQNVTLSCEQNLNHDAMYWYRQDPGQGLRLIYYSQIVNDFQKGDIAEGYSVSREKKESFPLTVTSAQKNPTAFYLCASSPTLAGIGFGELFFGEGSRLTVL.

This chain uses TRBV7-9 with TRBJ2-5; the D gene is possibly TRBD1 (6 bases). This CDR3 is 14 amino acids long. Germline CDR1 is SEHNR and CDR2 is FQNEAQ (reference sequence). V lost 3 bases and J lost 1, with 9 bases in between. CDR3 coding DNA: TGTGCCAGCAGCTTTACAGGGTTCCAAGAGACCCAGTACTTC. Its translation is CASSFTGFQETQYF.

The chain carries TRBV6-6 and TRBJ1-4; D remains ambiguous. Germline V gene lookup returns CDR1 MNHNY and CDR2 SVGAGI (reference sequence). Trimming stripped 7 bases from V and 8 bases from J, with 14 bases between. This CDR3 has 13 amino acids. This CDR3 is CASNWQAAEKLFF. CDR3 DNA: TGTGCCAGCAATTGGCAGGCCGCCGAAAAACTGTTTTTT.

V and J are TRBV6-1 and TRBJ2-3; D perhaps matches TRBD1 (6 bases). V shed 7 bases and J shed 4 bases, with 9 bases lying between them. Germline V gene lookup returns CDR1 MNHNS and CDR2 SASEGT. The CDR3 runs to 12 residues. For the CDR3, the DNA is TGTGCCAGCACTCGGACAGCAGATACGCAGTATTTT. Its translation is CASTRTADTQYF.

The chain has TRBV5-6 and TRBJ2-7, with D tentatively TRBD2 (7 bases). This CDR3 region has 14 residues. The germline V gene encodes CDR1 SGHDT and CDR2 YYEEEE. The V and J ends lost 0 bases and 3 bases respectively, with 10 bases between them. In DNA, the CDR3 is TGTGCCAGCAGCTTGGCGAGGGGGGGCTACGAGCAGTACTTC. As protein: CASSLARGGYEQYF.

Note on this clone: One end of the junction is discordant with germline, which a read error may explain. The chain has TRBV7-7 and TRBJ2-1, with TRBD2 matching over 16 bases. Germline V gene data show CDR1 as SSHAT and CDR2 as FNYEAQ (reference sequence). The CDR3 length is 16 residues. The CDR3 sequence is CASSSGTSGGGNEQFF. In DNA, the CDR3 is TGTGCTAGCAGCTCGGGGACTAGCGGGGGGGGAAATGAGCAGTTCTTC.

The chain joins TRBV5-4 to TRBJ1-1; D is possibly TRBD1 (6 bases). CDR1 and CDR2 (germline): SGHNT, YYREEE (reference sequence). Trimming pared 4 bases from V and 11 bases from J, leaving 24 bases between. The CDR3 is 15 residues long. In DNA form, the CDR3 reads TGTGCCAGCAGCCCTAATGCAGGATCTTTCCAGGGGGCTTTCTTT. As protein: CASSPNAGSFQGAFF.

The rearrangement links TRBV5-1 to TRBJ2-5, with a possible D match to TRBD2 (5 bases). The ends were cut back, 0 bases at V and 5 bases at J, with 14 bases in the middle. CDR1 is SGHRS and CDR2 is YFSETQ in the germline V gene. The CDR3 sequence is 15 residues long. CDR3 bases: TGCGCCAGCAGCTTGGGAGATCGGAGGTCTGAGACCCAGTACTTC. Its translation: CASSLGDRRSETQYF.

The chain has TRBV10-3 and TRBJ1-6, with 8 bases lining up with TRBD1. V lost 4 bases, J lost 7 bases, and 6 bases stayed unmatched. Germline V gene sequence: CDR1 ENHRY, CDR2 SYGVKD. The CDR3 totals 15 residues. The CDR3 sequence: CAISGLGQGNSPLHF. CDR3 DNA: TGTGCCATCAGTGGATTAGGACAGGGCAATTCACCCCTCCACTTT.

CDR3 coding DNA: TGCAGCGTTGAACCGGGGGGCCGAAGGGGTGATACGCAGTATTTT. Encoded protein: CSVEPGGRRGDTQYF. The V and J genes are TRBV29-1 and TRBJ2-3; D possibly corresponds to TRBD2 (7 bases). V dropped 2 bases and J dropped 6 bases, with 18 bases sitting between them. The germline V gene has CDR1 SQVTM and CDR2 ANQGSEA. The CDR3 length is 15 residues.

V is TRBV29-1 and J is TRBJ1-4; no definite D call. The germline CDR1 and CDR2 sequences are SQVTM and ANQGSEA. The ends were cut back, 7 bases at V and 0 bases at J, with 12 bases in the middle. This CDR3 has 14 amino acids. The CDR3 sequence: CSAGRGTTNEKLFF. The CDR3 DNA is TGCAGCGCTGGGCGCGGGACAACTAATGAAAAACTGTTTTTT.

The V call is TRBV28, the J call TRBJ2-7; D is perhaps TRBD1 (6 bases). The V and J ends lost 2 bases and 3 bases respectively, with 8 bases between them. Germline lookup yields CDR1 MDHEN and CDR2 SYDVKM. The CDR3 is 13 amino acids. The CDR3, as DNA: TGTGCCAGCAGTTTACCAGGGGACTACGAGCAGTACTTC. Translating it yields CASSLPGDYEQYF.

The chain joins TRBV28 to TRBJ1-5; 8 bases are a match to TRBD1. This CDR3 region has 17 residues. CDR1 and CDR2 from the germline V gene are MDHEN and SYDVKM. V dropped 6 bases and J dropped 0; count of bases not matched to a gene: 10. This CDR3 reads CASRFPGQAYSNQPQHF. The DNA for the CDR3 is TGTGCCAGCAGGTTTCCGGGACAGGCTTATAGCAATCAGCCCCAGCATTTT. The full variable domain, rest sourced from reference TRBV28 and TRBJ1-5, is DVKVTQSSRYLVKRTGEKVFLECVQDMDHENMFWYRQDPGLGLRLIYFSYDVKMKEKGDIPEGYSVSREKKERFSLILESASTNQTSMYLCASRFPGQAYSNQPQHFGDGTRLSIL.